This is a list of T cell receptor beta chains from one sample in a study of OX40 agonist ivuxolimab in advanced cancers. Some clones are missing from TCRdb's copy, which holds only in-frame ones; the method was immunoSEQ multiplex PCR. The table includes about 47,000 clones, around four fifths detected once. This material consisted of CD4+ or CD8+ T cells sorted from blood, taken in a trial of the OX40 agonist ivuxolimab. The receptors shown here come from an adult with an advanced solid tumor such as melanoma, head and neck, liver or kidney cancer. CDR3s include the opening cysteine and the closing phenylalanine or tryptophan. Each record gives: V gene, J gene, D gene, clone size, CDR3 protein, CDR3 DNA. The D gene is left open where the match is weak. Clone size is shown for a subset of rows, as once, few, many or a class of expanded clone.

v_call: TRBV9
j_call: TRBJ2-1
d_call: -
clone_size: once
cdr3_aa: CASSVGGHNNEQFF
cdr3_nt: TGTGCCAGCAGCGTAGGTGGGCACAACAATGAGCAGTTCTTC

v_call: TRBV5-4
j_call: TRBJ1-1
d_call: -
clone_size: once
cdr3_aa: CASSQDQAPDTEAFF
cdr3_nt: TGTGCCAGCAGCCAAGATCAGGCCCCGGACACTGAAGCTTTCTTT

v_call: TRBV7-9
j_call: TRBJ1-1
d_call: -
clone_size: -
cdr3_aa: CASRYRQNTEAFF
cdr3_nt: TGTGCCAGCAGATATCGACAGAACACTGAAGCTTTCTTT

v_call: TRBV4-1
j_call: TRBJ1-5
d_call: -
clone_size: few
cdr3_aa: CASSTLSSNQPQHF
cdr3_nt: TGCGCCAGCAGTACACTTTCTAGCAATCAGCCCCAGCATTTT

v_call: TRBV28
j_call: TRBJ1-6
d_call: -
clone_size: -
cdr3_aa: CASSPRIFSYNSPLHF
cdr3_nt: TGTGCCAGCAGCCCTCGGATATTCTCCTATAATTCACCCCTCCACTTT

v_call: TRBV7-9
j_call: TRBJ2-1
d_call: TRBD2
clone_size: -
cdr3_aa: CASSAPLAGGPNEQFF
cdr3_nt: TGTGCCAGCAGCGCGCCTCTAGCGGGAGGGCCCAATGAGCAGTTCTTC

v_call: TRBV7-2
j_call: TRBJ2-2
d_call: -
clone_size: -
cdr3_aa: CASTPWMGSGTGELFF
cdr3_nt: TGTGCCAGCACCCCCTGGATGGGTAGCGGCACCGGGGAGCTGTTTTTT

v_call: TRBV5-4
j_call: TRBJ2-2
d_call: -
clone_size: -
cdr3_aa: CASSRNTNTGELFF
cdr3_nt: TGTGCCAGCAGCCGGAACACGAACACCGGGGAGCTGTTTTTT

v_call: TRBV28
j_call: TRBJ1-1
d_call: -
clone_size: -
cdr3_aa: CASSLVQVTASTEAFF
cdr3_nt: TGTGCCAGCAGTTTAGTCCAGGTGACGGCAAGCACTGAAGCTTTCTTT

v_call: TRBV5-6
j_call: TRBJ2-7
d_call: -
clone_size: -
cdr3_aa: CASSSSSYEQYF
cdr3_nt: TGTGCCAGCAGCTCCAGCTCCTACGAGCAGTACTTC

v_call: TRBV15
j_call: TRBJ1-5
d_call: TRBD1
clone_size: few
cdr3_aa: CATAGTGSQPQHF
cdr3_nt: TGTGCCACCGCGGGGACAGGGAGTCAGCCCCAGCATTTT

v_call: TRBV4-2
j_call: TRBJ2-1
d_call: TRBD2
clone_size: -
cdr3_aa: CASSQEEASGGNEQFF
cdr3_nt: TGTGCCAGCAGCCAAGAGGAGGCTAGCGGGGGTAATGAGCAGTTCTTC

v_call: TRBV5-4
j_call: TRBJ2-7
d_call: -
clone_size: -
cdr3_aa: CASSFRGNYEQYF
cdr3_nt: TGTGCCAGCAGCTTTAGGGGGAACTACGAGCAGTACTTC

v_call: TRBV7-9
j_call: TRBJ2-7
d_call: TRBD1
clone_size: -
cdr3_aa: CASSSVPGQGPLEQYF
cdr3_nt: TGTGCCAGCAGCTCGGTACCGGGACAGGGCCCGCTCGAGCAGTACTTC

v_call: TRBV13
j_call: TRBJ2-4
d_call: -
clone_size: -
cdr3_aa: CASSLLAKNIQYF
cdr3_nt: TGTGCCAGCAGCCTCCTCGCCAAAAACATTCAGTACTTC

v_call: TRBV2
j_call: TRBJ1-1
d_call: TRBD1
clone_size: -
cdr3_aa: CASKPGGDRDTEAFF
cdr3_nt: TGTGCCAGCAAGCCAGGGGGGGACCGGGACACTGAAGCTTTCTTT

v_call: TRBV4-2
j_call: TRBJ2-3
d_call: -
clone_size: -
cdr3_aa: CASSQEGGTDTQYF
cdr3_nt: TGTGCCAGCAGCCAAGAAGGGGGTACAGATACGCAGTATTTT

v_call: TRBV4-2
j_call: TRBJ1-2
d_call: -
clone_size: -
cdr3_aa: CASSQEKAPNYGYTF
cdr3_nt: TGTGCCAGCAGCCAAGAAAAAGCCCCTAACTATGGCTACACCTTC

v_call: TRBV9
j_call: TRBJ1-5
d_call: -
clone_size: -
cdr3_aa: CASSVGPNQPQHF
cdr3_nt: TGTGCCAGCAGCGTAGGACCTAATCAGCCCCAGCATTTT

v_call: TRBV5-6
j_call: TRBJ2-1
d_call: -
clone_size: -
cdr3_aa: CASSLLVGGTYNEQFF
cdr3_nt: TGTGCCAGCAGCTTGTTAGTGGGAGGCACCTACAATGAGCAGTTCTTC

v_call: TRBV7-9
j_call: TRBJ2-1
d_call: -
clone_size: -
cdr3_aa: CASSLTGANEQFF
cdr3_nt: TGTGCCAGCAGCTTAACTGGGGCCAATGAGCAGTTCTTC

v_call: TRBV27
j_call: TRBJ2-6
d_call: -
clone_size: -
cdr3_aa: CASSLSWAGANVLTF
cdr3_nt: TGTGCCAGCAGTTTATCCTGGGCTGGGGCCAACGTCCTGACTTTC

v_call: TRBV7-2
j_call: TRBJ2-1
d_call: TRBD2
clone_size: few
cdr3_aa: CASSLSLSGTLDNEQFF
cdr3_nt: TGTGCCAGCAGCTTAAGTCTCAGCGGGACCCTTGACAATGAGCAGTTCTTC

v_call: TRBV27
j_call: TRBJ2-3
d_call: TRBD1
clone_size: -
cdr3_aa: CASSQGARGQYF
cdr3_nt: TGTGCCAGCAGCCAGGGGGCGCGGGGACAATATTTT

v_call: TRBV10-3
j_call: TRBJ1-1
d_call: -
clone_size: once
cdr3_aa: CAISFGQLTMNTEAFF
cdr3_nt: TGTGCCATCAGTTTCGGACAGCTGACGATGAACACTGAAGCTTTCTTT

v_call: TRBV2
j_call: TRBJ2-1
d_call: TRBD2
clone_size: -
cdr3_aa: CAASRPGPMTSAYNEQFF
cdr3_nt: TGTGCAGCGTCGAGACCGGGGCCGATGACTAGCGCTTACAATGAGCAGTTCTTC

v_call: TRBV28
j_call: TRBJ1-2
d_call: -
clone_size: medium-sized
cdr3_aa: CASSLWGGGYTF
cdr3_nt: TGTGCCAGCAGTTTATGGGGGGGTGGCTACACCTTC

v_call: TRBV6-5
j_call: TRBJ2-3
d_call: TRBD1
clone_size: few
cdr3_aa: CASSYGQGATDTQYF
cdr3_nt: TGTGCCAGCAGTTACGGACAGGGGGCCACAGATACGCAGTATTTT

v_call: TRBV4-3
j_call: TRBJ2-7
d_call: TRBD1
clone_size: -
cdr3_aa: CASSHSLTGSSYEQYF
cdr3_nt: TGCGCCAGCAGCCATTCGTTGACAGGGAGCTCCTACGAGCAGTACTTC

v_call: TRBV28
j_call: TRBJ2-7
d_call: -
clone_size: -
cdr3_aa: CASSTYEQYF
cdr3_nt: TGTGCCAGCAGTACCTACGAGCAGTACTTC

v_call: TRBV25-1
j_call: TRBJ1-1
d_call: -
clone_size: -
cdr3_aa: CASTLGLTVNTEAFF
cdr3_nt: TGTGCCAGCACTCTTGGGCTTACCGTGAACACTGAAGCTTTCTTT

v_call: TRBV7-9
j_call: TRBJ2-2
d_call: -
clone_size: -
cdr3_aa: CASSFEPSAGELFF
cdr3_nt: TGTGCCAGCAGCTTCGAACCAAGCGCCGGGGAGCTGTTTTTT

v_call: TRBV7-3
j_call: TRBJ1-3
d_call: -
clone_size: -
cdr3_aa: CASSPGYYSGNTIYF
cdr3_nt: TGTGCCAGCAGCCCCGGGTATTACTCTGGAAACACCATATATTTT

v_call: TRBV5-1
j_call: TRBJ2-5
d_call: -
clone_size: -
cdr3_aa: CASSLAGETQYF
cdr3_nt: TGCGCCAGCAGCTTGGCCGGGGAGACCCAGTACTTC

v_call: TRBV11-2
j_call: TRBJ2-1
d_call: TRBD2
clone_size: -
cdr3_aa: CASSLARLAGGHNEQFF
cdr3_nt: TGTGCCAGCAGCTTGGCCCGACTAGCGGGGGGCCACAATGAGCAGTTCTTC

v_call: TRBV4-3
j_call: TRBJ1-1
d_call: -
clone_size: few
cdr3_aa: CASSQDRQLNTEAFF
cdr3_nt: TGCGCCAGCAGCCAAGACAGGCAGCTGAACACTGAAGCTTTCTTT

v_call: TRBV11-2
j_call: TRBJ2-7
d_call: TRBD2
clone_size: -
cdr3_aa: CASSLAWGGGEQYF
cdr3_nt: TGTGCCAGCAGCTTGGCTTGGGGGGGAGGCGAGCAGTACTTC